The next 18 T cell receptor beta chains were all read from a single sample in a study of blood T cell repertoires in COVID-19. TCRdb's table, derived via immunoSEQ multiplex PCR, lists solely in-frame clones and lacks some. The sample includes roughly 200,000 clones, about 84% of them seen just once. Sequencing input: PBMCs or T cells enriched from blood (not recorded which). These receptor sequences come from a woman in her 30s who had recovered from COVID-19.

This chain connects TRBV6-2 or TRBV6-3 to TRBJ1-3; TRBD1 matches 7 bases. In germline, CDR1 is MNHEY, CDR2 SVGEGT. The CDR3 runs to 15 residues. V lost 4 bases and J lost 3; bases outside the gene matches: 6. CDR3 region: CASSSQGMFGNTIYF. The CDR3 nucleotides read TGTGCCAGCAGTTCACAGGGGATGTTTGGAAACACCATATATTTT.

This clone was seen once. The rearrangement joins TRBV7-2 to TRBJ1-2; D may be TRBD1 (5 bases). The germline V gene has CDR1 SGHTA and CDR2 FQGNSA. CDR3 length: 14 amino acids. Trimming cost V 5 bases and J 7 bases, with 17 bases left between them. The CDR3 DNA sequence: TGTGCCAGCAGCCTCGACCGGGGGAGGGGTGGCTACACCTTC. It encodes CASSLDRGRGGYTF.

This clone was counted a single time. The chain is built from TRBV28 and TRBJ1-4, with D maybe TRBD1 (6 bases). The CDR3 is 13 residues long. Germline CDR1 reads MDHEN; CDR2 reads SYDVKM. V was shortened by 6 bases and J by 8 bases, with 13 bases between the two germline ends. For the CDR3, the DNA is TGTGCCAGCAGCGGGGGGCAGTTGGAAAAACTGTTTTTT. This codes for CASSGGQLEKLFF.

This chain joins TRBV5-1 and TRBJ2-7; TRBD2 matches 9 bases. Germline CDR1 is SGHRS and CDR2 is YFSETQ. V lost 0 bases, J lost 6 bases, and 7 bases stayed unmatched. The CDR3 is 15 residues long. CDR3 bases: TGCGCCAGCAGCTTGGAGCCGGGACTAGCTTTCGAGCAGTACTTC. Amino acids: CASSLEPGLAFEQYF.

The chain links TRBV14 to TRBJ2-1; 11 nucleotides match TRBD2. The germline V gene encodes CDR1 SGHDN and CDR2 FVKESK. V dropped 0 bases and J dropped 8; count of bases not matched to a gene: 3. This CDR3 has 15 amino acids. The DNA of the CDR3 is TGTGCCAGCAGCCAAGATAGCGGGAGGGCCCATGAGCAGTTCTTC. Its translation is CASSQDSGRAHEQFF.

This chain's CDR3 is CSVNGGQQTYGYTF. The CDR3 DNA is TGCAGCGTCAACGGTGGACAGCAGACCTATGGCTACACCTTC. The chain combines TRBV29-1 with TRBJ1-2, with D perhaps TRBD1 (6 bases). Trimming pared 6 bases from V and 4 bases from J, leaving 18 bases between. Germline-derived CDR1 and CDR2 are SQVTM and ANQGSEA. This CDR3 region has 14 residues.

The chain recombines TRBV2 with TRBJ1-2; 7 bases are shared with TRBD1. Unmatched junction bases numbered 6, after V lost 5 bases and J lost 3 bases. The CDR3 extends over 14 amino acids. CDR1 and CDR2 from the germline V gene are SNHLY and FYNNEI. The CDR3 protein is CASSIYRGDYGYTF. Here the CDR3 DNA reads TGTGCCAGCAGTATATACAGGGGAGACTATGGCTACACCTTC.

J is TRBJ2-1 and V is TRBV18; 12 bases align to TRBD1. V dropped 2 bases and J dropped 9; count of bases not matched to a gene: 8. Germline CDR1 and CDR2: KGHSH and LQKENI. The CDR3 covers 16 residues. This CDR3 is CASSPGDRGRRSEQFF. The CDR3 DNA is TGTGCCAGCTCACCAGGGGACAGGGGGCGCAGGAGTGAGCAGTTCTTC.

The V and J genes are TRBV18 and TRBJ2-3; D might be TRBD1 (5 bases). Trimming removed 6 bases at V and 1 base at J, with 11 bases between. The CDR3 is made up of 14 amino acids. Germline CDR1 and CDR2: KGHSH and LQKENI. CDR3 residues: CASSALTGTDTQYF. The CDR3 DNA is TGTGCCAGCTCCGCCTTGACAGGCACAGATACGCAGTATTTT.

V usage is TRBV5-6 and J usage is TRBJ2-7; the match to TRBD2 covers 12 bases. This CDR3 contains 16 residues. The germline V gene has CDR1 SGHDT and CDR2 YYEEEE. V dropped 0 bases and J dropped 6; count of bases not matched to a gene: 7. CDR3 residues: CASSLEASGRGIEQYF. Written as DNA, the CDR3 is TGTGCCAGCAGCTTGGAGGCTAGCGGGAGGGGTATCGAGCAGTACTTC. Full variable domain (outside the CDR3, taken from reference TRBV5-6 and TRBJ2-7): DAGVTQSPTHLIKTRGQQVTLRCSPKSGHDTVSWYQQALGQGPQFIFQYYEEEERQRGNFPDRFSGHQFPNYSSELNVNALLLGDSALYLCASSLEASGRGIEQYFGPGTRLTVT.

The J gene is TRBJ2-3, the V gene TRBV12-3 or TRBV12-4, with D perhaps TRBD1 (5 bases). V was pared by 2 bases and J by 4 bases, with 7 bases between. The CDR3 consists of 13 residues. CDR3 loop: CASSLQGPDTQYF. DNA of the CDR3: TGTGCCAGCAGTTTACAGGGCCCAGATACGCAGTATTTT.

The chain combines TRBV25-1 with TRBJ2-4; D is unresolved. Germline V CDR1 and CDR2: MGHDK, SYGVNS. V was trimmed by 4 bases and J by 6 bases, leaving 10 bases between them. CDR3 length: 13 residues. The CDR3 coding sequence is TGTGCCAGCAGTGGCCTTACAAGAAACATTCAGTACTTC. Amino acids: CASSGLTRNIQYF.

The chain employs TRBV29-1 and TRBJ1-1; D is possibly TRBD1 (5 bases). The CDR3 extends over 13 amino acids. V was cut by 0 bases and J by 2 bases, with 7 bases left in between. CDR1 is SQVTM and CDR2 is ANQGSEA in the germline V gene. DNA of the CDR3: TGCAGCGTTGAAGAGCAGGGTAACACTGAAGCTTTCTTT. Translation: CSVEEQGNTEAFF.

This sequence joins TRBV4-1 and TRBJ1-2, with D maybe TRBD1 (5 bases). CDR1 and CDR2 (germline): MGHRA, YSYEKL. The CDR3 spans 20 residues. Trimming shortened V by 2 bases and J by 3 bases, and 28 bases separated the two germline ends. The CDR3 DNA follows: TGCGCCAGCAGCCAACAGCAAGTTTACTGGACTCTGGAGGGGTACTATGGCTACACCTTC. Translating gives CASSQQQVYWTLEGYYGYTF.

The DNA of the CDR3 is TGTGCCACCAGCTCGGACGGCCAGGGGTCTCTATTAACCTACAATGAGCAGTTCTTC. This sequence encodes CATSSDGQGSLLTYNEQFF. V usage is TRBV15 and J usage is TRBJ2-1; D might be TRBD1 (6 bases). The V and J ends lost 5 bases and 2 bases respectively, with 25 bases between them. Germline CDR1 LNHNV, CDR2 YYDKDF (reference sequence). This CDR3 region has 19 residues.

The chain links TRBV3-1 (or the pseudogene TRBV3-2) to TRBJ1-4, with a possible D match to TRBD1 (6 bases). The germline CDR1 and CDR2 sequences are LGHDT and YNNKEL (reference sequence). This CDR3 has 14 amino acids. The ends were cut back, 2 bases at V and 8 bases at J, with 12 bases in the middle. CDR3 sequence reads: CASSQLQGGEKLFF. The CDR3 DNA reads TGTGCCAGCAGCCAATTACAGGGTGGGGAAAAACTGTTTTTT.

The chain links TRBV7-9 to TRBJ2-2, with a possible D match to TRBD1 (5 bases). The CDR3 spans 14 residues. V gave up 4 bases and J gave up 3 bases, with 9 bases separating them. Germline loops: CDR1 SEHNR, CDR2 FQNEAQ (reference sequence). The CDR3 reads CASSSQGDTGELFF. DNA of the CDR3: TGTGCCAGCAGCTCCCAAGGGGACACCGGGGAGCTGTTTTTT.

The chain links TRBV29-1 to TRBJ2-3; 8 positions agree with TRBD2. V shed 4 bases, J shed 0 bases, and the junction held 12 bases outside the gene matches. This CDR3 has 17 residues. Germline CDR1 SQVTM, CDR2 ANQGSEA. CDR3 in amino acids: CSVVGQRGTYSTDTQYF. The CDR3 DNA follows: TGCAGCGTTGTGGGTCAGCGGGGGACGTATAGCACAGATACGCAGTATTTT.